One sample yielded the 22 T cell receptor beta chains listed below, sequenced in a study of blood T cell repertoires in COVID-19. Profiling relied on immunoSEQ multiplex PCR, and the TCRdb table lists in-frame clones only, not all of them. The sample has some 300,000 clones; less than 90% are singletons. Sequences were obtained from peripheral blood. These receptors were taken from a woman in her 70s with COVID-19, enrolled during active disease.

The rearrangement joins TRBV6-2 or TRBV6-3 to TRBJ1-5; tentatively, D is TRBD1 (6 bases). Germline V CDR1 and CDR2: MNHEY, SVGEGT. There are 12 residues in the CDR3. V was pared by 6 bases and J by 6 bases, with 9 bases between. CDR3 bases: TGTGCCAGCAGCCTCAGGGGTCAGCCCCAGCATTTT. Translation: CASSLRGQPQHF.

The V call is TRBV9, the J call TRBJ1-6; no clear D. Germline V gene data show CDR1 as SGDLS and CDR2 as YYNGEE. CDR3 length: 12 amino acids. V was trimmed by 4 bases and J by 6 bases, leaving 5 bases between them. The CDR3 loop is CASSSGNSPLHF. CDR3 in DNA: TGTGCCAGCAGCTCCGGTAATTCACCCCTCCACTTT. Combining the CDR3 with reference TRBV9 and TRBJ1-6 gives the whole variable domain DSGVTQTPKHLITATGQRVTLRCSPRSGDLSVYWYQQSLDQGLQFLIQYYNGEERAKGNILERFSAQQFPDLHSELNLSSLELGDSALYFCASSSGNSPLHFGNGTRLTVT.

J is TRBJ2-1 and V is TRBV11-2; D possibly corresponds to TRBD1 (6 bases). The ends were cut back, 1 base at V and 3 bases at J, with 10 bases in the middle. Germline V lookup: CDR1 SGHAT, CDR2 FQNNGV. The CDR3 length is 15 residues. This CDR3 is CASSLAGVVYNEQFF. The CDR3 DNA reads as TGTGCCAGCAGCTTAGCAGGGGTGGTCTACAATGAGCAGTTCTTC.

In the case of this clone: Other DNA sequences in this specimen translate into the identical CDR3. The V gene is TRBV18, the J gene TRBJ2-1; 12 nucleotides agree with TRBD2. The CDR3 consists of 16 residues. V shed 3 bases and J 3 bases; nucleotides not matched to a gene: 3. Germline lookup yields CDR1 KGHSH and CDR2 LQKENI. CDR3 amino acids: CASSPASGGGYNEQFF. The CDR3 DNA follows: TGTGCCAGCTCACCCGCTAGCGGGGGGGGCTACAATGAGCAGTTCTTC.

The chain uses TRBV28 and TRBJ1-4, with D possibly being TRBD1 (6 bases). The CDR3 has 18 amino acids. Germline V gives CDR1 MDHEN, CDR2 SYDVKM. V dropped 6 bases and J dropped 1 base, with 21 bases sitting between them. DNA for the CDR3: TGTGCCAGCAGGGGGGCGGGAGGGGCGATGAGAACTAATGAAAAACTGTTTTTT. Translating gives CASRGAGGAMRTNEKLFF. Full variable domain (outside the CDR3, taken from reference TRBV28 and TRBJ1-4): DVKVTQSSRYLVKRTGEKVFLECVQDMDHENMFWYRQDPGLGLRLIYFSYDVKMKEKGDIPEGYSVSREKKERFSLILESASTNQTSMYLCASRGAGGAMRTNEKLFFGSGTQLSVL.

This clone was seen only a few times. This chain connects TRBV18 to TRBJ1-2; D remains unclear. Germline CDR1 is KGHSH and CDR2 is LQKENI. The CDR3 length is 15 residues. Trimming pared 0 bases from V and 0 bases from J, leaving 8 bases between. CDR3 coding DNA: TGTGCCAGCTCACCACCCGGGTTTGCTAACTATGGCTACACCTTC. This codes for CASSPPGFANYGYTF.

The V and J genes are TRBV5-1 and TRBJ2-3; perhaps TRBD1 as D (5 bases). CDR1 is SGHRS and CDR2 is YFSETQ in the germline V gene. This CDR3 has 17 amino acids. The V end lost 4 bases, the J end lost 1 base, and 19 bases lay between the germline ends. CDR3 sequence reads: CASSTRPDITGTDTQYF. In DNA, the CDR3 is TGCGCCAGCAGCACCCGCCCGGACATTACCGGCACAGATACGCAGTATTTT.

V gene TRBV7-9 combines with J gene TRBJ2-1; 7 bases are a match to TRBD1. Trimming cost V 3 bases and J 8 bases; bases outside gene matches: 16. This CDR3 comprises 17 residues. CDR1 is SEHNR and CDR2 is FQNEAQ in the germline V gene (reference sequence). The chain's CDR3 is CASSLTGSATLLDEQFF. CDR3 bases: TGTGCCAGCAGCTTGACAGGGTCAGCGACTTTGCTCGATGAGCAGTTCTTC.

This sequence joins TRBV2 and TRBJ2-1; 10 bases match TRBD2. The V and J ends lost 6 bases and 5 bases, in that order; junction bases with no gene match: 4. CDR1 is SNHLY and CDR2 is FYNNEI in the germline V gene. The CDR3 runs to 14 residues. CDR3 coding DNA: TGTGCCAGCAGGTTAGCGGGGGGCCACAATGAGCAGTTCTTC. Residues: CASRLAGGHNEQFF.

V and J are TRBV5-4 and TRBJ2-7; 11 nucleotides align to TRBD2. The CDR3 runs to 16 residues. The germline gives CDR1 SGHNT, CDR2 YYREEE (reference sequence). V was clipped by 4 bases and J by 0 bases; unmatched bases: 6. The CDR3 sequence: CASSTGTSGISYEQYF. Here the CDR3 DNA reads TGTGCCAGCAGCACCGGGACTAGCGGAATCTCCTACGAGCAGTACTTC.

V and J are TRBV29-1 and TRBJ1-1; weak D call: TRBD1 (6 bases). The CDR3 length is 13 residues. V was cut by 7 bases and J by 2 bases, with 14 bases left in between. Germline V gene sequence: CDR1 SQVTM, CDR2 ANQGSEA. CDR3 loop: CSAAGTLNTEAFF. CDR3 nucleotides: TGCAGCGCCGCAGGGACACTTAACACTGAAGCTTTCTTT.

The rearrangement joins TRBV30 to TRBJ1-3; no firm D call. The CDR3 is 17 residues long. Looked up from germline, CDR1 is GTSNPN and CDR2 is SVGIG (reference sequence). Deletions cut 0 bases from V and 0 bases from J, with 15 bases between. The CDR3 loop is CAWSVGRTFTSGNTIYF. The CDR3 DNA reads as TGTGCCTGGAGTGTGGGGAGAACTTTTACCTCTGGAAACACCATATATTTT.

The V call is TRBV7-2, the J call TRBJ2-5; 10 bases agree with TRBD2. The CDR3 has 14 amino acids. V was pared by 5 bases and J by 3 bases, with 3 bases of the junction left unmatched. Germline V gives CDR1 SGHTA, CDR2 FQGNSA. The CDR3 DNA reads TGTGCCAGCAGCCCTACTAGCGGGAAAGAGACCCAGTACTTC. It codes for CASSPTSGKETQYF.

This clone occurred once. The CDR3 is CAWSVQGGYEQYF. The CDR3 DNA is TGTGCCTGGAGTGTACAGGGTGGGTACGAGCAGTACTTC. The chain carries TRBV30 and TRBJ2-7, with TRBD1 as a possible D gene (6 bases). The germline CDR1 and CDR2 sequences are GTSNPN and SVGIG (reference sequence). With 0 bases removed from V and 4 bases from J, the gap between germline ends came to 10 bases. The length of the CDR3 is 13 residues.

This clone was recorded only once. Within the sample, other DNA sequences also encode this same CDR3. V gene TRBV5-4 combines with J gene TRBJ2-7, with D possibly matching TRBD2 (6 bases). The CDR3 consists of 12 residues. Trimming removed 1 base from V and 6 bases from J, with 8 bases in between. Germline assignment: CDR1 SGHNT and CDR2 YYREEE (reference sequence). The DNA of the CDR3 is TGTGCCAGCAGCTTGACCGGGGGCGAGCAGTACTTC. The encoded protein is CASSLTGGEQYF.

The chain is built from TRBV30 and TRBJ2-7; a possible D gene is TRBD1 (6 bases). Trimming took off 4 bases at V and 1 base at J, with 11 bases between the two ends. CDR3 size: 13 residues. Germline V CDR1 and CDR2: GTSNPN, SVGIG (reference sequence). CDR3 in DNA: TGTGCCTGGACCCGACAGGTTTCCTACGAGCAGTACTTC. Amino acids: CAWTRQVSYEQYF.

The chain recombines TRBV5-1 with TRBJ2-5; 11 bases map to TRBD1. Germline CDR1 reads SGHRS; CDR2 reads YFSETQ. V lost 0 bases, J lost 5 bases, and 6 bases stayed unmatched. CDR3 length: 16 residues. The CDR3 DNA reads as TGCGCCAGCAGCTTGGAAGGGACAGGGGGTCGGGAGACCCAGTACTTC. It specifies CASSLEGTGGRETQYF.

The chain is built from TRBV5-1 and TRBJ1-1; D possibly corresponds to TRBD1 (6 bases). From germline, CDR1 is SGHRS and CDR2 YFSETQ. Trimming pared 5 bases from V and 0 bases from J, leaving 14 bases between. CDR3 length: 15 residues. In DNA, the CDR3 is TGCGCCAGCAGGTGGGGGCTTGGGGTGAACACTGAAGCTTTCTTT. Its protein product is CASRWGLGVNTEAFF. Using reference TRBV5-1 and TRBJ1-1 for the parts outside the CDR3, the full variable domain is KAGVTQTPRYLIKTRGQQVTLSCSPISGHRSVSWYQQTPGQGLQFLFEYFSETQRNKGNFPGRFSGRQFSNSRSEMNVSTLELGDSALYLCASRWGLGVNTEAFFGQGTRLTVV.

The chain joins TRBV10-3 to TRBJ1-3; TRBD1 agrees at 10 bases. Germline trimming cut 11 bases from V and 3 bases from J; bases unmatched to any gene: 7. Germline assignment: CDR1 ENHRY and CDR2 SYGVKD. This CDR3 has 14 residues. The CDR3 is CAVTGTGDGNTIYF. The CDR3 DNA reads TGTGCCGTAACCGGGACAGGGGATGGAAACACCATATATTTT.

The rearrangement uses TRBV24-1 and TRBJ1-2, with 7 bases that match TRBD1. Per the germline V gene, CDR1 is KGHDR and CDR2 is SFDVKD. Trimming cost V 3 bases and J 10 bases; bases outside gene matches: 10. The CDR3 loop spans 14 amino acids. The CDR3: CATSDAGQVVHYTF. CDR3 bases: TGTGCCACCAGTGATGCCGGACAGGTCGTTCACTACACCTTC.

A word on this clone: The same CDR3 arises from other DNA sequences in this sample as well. In nucleotides, the CDR3 is TGCGCCAGCAGCTTGGGGACAGGAACCTACGAGCAGTACTTC. This codes for CASSLGTGTYEQYF. The rearrangement uses TRBV5-1 and TRBJ2-7; 7 nucleotides line up with TRBD1. The CDR3 runs 14 residues. Looked up from germline, CDR1 is SGHRS and CDR2 is YFSETQ. The V gene end was trimmed by 0 bases and the J gene end by 2 bases; junction bases not matched to a gene: 2.

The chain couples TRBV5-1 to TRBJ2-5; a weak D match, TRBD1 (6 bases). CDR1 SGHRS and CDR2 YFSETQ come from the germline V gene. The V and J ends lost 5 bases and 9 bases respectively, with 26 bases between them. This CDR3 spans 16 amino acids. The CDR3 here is CASSLAGDTGRLAQYF. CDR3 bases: TGCGCCAGCAGTCTGGCAGGGGATACCGGCCGACTGGCCCAGTACTTC.